A single count supports the clone carrying this T cell receptor beta chain. Its antigen is still unknown. Assay: immunoSEQ multiplex PCR; the TCRdb copy retains only in-frame clones and omits some. The sample lists 150,000 or so clones, roughly 87% seen once, with roughly 6% in the top ten. This sample stems from a study of T cell responses to AZD1222 COVID-19 vaccine. Points from the study as a whole: Every sample of the repertoires postdated the peak T cell response. Across spike, vaccine-associated CD4 TCRs were found, dominant at 160-218 and 743-854. The donors showed a predominance of white British ancestry and of females, with possible underestimation of clonal diversity.

This specimen consisted of peripheral blood, obtained 28 days after the second AZD1222 dose. This TCR derives from an adult who received the AZD1222 COVID-19 vaccine.

The CDR3 DNA follows: TGTGCCAGCAGCCAGGACAGCTGGACCGGGGAGCTGTTTTTT. Its translation: CASSQDSWTGELFF. This rearrangement joins TRBV7-9 to TRBJ2-2, with TRBD1 as a possible D gene (6 bases). The CDR3 spans 14 residues. Trimming pared 5 bases from V and 5 bases from J, leaving 12 bases between. CDR1 and CDR2 from the germline V gene are SEHNR and FQNEAQ (reference sequence).